This section outlines one T cell receptor beta chain sequence together with its context. This specimen comes from a study of control samples from healthy donors and cancer patients. The protocol was immunoSEQ multiplex PCR, while the TCRdb copy is restricted to in-frame clones and leaves out a portion. Of 100,000 to 150,000 clones listed, 88% are singletons. The TCR was taken from a man over 45 in good health. The sequencing sample was made of blood.

CDR3 DNA: TGCGCCAGCAGCCACCCTAGCGGCCAAAACACCGGGGAGCTGTTTTTT. As protein: CASSHPSGQNTGELFF. The chain combines TRBV4-1 with TRBJ2-2; 7 bases fit TRBD2. The CDR3 has 16 residues. Looked up from germline, CDR1 is MGHRA and CDR2 is YSYEKL. The V gene end was trimmed by 3 bases and the J gene end by 2 bases; junction bases not matched to a gene: 6.